Sequencing of this T cell receptor (beta chain) was carried out in a study of blood T cell repertoires in COVID-19. Study as a whole: COVID-19 samples, acute and convalescent, were from the United States, Italy and Spain. The analysed material was cDNA or gDNA that came from T cells, B-cell-depleted T cells, or PBMCs.

Authors' methods: Nucleated cell number was recorded as an estimate derived from reference gene primer amplification. The protocol was immunoSEQ multiplex PCR, while the TCRdb copy is restricted to in-frame clones and leaves out a portion. V and J calls and clone size are given by that table; D and trimming were obtained from the DNA. The sample lists approximately 210,000 clones; approximately 90% were seen once. CDR1 SGHNT and CDR2 YYREEE come from the germline V gene (reference sequence). The CDR3 is 14 amino acids. Deletions cut 4 bases from V and 8 bases from J, with 16 bases between. The specimen sequenced was peripheral blood. The chain combines TRBV5-4 with TRBJ2-1; D is possibly TRBD1 (6 bases). The origin of this receptor is a man younger than 45 with acute or convalescent COVID-19. The CDR3, as DNA: TGTGCCAGCAGCCAGGGGACCGGGACCCATGAGCAGTTCTTC. This gives the protein CASSQGTGTHEQFF.